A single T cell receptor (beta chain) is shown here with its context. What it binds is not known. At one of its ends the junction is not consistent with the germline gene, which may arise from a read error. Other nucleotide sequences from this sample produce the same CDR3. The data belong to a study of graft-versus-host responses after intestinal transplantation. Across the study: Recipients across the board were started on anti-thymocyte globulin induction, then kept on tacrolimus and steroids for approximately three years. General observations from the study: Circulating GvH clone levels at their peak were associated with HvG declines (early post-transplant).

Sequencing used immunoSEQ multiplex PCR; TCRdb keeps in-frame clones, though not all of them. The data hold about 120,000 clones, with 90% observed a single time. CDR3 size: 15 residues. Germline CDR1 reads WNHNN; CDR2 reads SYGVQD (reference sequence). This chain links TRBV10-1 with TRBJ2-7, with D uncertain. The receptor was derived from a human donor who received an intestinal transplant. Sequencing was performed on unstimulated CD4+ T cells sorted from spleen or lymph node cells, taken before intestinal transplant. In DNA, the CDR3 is TGCGCCAGCAGCGAGTCGGGCACCGGTGGGTACGAGCAGTACTTC. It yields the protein CASSESGTGGYEQYF.